Presented here are 29 T cell receptor beta chains from one specimen sequenced in a study of identical twins' blood T cells (dated by TCRdb to the early 2010s). Libraries were prepared through 5' RACE. These reads were obtained on an Illumina Genome Analyzer IIx. TCRdb handled the public reads itself, with Q25 trimming in fastp and clone calling in MiXCR, and kept productive beta chains. Each CDR3 protein gets just one entry, which takes the most common genes and DNA from the rows behind it. The sample contains a few hundred thousand distinct CDR3 sequences, under 30% of them found a single time. The top ten clonotypes cover about 6% of the sample. The sequenced sample consisted of PBMCs. The receptors shown here come from a woman aged 18 to 49 in good health.

The V and J genes are TRBV6-6 and TRBJ1-2; D perhaps matches TRBD1 (5 bases). V was cut by 3 bases and J by 2 bases, with 19 bases left in between. The CDR3 length is 17 residues. Germline V gene data show CDR1 as MNHNY and CDR2 as SVGAGI (reference sequence). DNA for the CDR3: TGTGCCAGCAGTTATCTTATCGGGACGAGGGGCAACTATGGCTACACCTTC. Its protein is CASSYLIGTRGNYGYTF.

V and J are TRBV3-1 and TRBJ2-7, with no clear D. CDR3 length equals 14 residues. V was cut by 3 bases and J by 4 bases, with 13 bases left in between. The germline gives CDR1 LGHDT, CDR2 YNNKEL (reference sequence). CDR3 residues: CASSQDVGGYEQYF. Written as DNA, the CDR3 is TGTGCCAGCAGCCAGGATGTCGGTGGTTACGAGCAGTACTTC.

This clonotype was observed a few times. The J gene is TRBJ2-7, the V gene TRBV28; 7 bases match TRBD1. The CDR3 sequence is 15 residues long. Germline values: CDR1 MDHEN, CDR2 SYDVKM. V lost 5 bases, J lost 1 base, and 8 bases stayed unmatched. The CDR3 DNA is TGTGCCAGCAGTCTCCCCGGGACAGAGTCCTACGAGCAGTACTTC. Encoded protein: CASSLPGTESYEQYF.

The chain uses TRBV5-6 and TRBJ1-6; D gene ambiguous. Germline V lookup: CDR1 SGHDT, CDR2 YYEEEE. With 5 bases removed from V and 7 bases from J, the gap between germline ends came to 13 bases. The CDR3 is 14 residues long. The CDR3 region has the DNA TGTGCCAGCAGTACGGGGTGGTCCAATTCACCCCTCCACTTT. Translated: CASSTGWSNSPLHF.

This chain connects TRBV6-2 or TRBV6-3 to TRBJ2-3; 9 bases fit TRBD2. This CDR3 spans 15 amino acids. Germline CDR1 reads MNHEY; CDR2 reads SVGEGT. Trimming removed 6 bases from V and 2 bases from J; junction bases left unmatched: 6. The CDR3 here is CASSSSGRLTDTQYF. The CDR3 nucleotides read TGTGCCAGCAGCTCCAGCGGGAGGCTCACAGATACGCAGTATTTT.

This clonotype was observed at least ten times. The chain joins TRBV7-2 to TRBJ1-2; D uncertain. With 1 base removed from V and 3 bases from J, the gap between germline ends came to 12 bases. Germline CDR1 is SGHTA and CDR2 is FQGNSA. The CDR3 covers 15 residues. The CDR3 DNA is TGTGCCAGCAGCTTAGTTGGTGCCCAGGACTATGGCTACACCTTC. This gives the protein CASSLVGAQDYGYTF.

In its sample, this clonotype was seen a few times. CDR3 in DNA: TGTGCCAGCAGTGGAGGGAGGGCCCTCAATGAGCAGTTCTTC. This gives the protein CASSGGRALNEQFF. V gene TRBV9 combines with J gene TRBJ2-1, with 7 bases lining up with TRBD2. Trimming cost V 5 bases and J 6 bases; bases outside gene matches: 8. CDR3 length: 14 amino acids. Germline V lookup: CDR1 SGDLS, CDR2 YYNGEE.

V is TRBV21-1 and J is TRBJ1-2. TRBV21-1 is labeled a pseudogene. This CDR3 spans 15 amino acids. The CDR3 DNA follows: TGTGCCAGCAGCAAAGCGGCAGGCCATGGCTATGGCTACACCTTC. Amino acid sequence: CASSKAAGHGYGYTF.

This clonotype was seen more than once but under ten times. The chain joins TRBV4-2 to TRBJ1-1, with D uncertain. Trimming removed 0 bases at V and 2 bases at J, with 7 bases between. Germline CDR1 LGHNA, CDR2 YNFKEQ. The CDR3 has 14 residues. In DNA, the CDR3 is TGTGCCAGCAGCCAAGATCCCCAAAACACTGAAGCTTTCTTT. Its translation is CASSQDPQNTEAFF.

This chain uses TRBV20-1 with TRBJ2-1, with 9 bases lining up with TRBD2. Trimming removed 0 bases from V and 12 bases from J; junction bases left unmatched: 21. The germline gives CDR1 DFQATT, CDR2 SNEGSKA (reference sequence). The CDR3 covers 18 residues. This chain's CDR3 is CSARDRYRRGGRTMTQFF. The CDR3 DNA reads TGCAGTGCTAGAGATAGGTATCGGCGGGGGGGACGTACAATGACGCAGTTCTTC.

This clonotype was observed at least ten times. The CDR3 region is CASIPVQEGRDEAFF. The CDR3 nucleotides are TGCGCCAGCATCCCGGTACAAGAGGGGAGGGATGAAGCTTTCTTT. The V gene is TRBV10-2, the J gene TRBJ1-1, with D tentatively TRBD1 (5 bases). CDR3 length: 15 residues. The germline V and J ends were trimmed by 7 bases and 7 bases, with 22 bases remaining between them. The germline CDR1 and CDR2 sequences are WSHSY and SAAADI.

Note on this clonotype: A much larger clone differs from this one at a single base, so this may be a read error. The chain recombines TRBV3-1 with TRBJ1-5; no clear D gene. The V end lost 4 bases, the J end lost 5 bases, and 9 bases lay between the germline ends. Germline CDR1 LGHDT, CDR2 YNNKEL (reference sequence). The length of the CDR3 is 13 residues. The CDR3 loop is CASSPYLYQPQHF. DNA for the CDR3: TGTGCCAGCAGCCCATACCTTTATCAGCCCCAGCATTTT.

Notes on this clonotype: A much more abundant neighbour one base away suggests this may be a read error. This sequence joins TRBV6-4 and TRBJ1-2; 9 nucleotides match TRBD1. Germline CDR1 and CDR2: MRHNA and SNTAGT. The CDR3 runs to 14 residues. Trimming took 4 bases from V and 7 from J; bases not matched to a gene: 7. CDR3 nucleotides: TGTGCCAGCAGTGGCGCGGAGGGACAGGGTGGCTACACCTTC. Translating gives CASSGAEGQGGYTF.

This clonotype has ten or more counts. This sequence joins TRBV20-1 and TRBJ1-4, with 7 nucleotides matching TRBD1. The CDR3 extends over 14 amino acids. Germline V gene data show CDR1 as DFQATT and CDR2 as SNEGSKA (reference sequence). V trimming: 1 base; J trimming: 10 bases; junction bases outside the gene matches: 9. Here the CDR3 reads CSARGTGIGVKLFF. CDR3 nucleotide sequence: TGCAGTGCTAGAGGGACAGGCATAGGCGTAAAACTGTTTTTT.

This clonotype was seen more than once but under ten times. This chain links TRBV20-1 with TRBJ1-2; no clear D gene. This CDR3 spans 14 amino acids. The germline CDR1 and CDR2 sequences are DFQATT and SNEGSKA (reference sequence). V dropped 3 bases and J dropped 4 bases, with 15 bases sitting between them. CDR3 sequence: CSASRQPGIYGYTF. The CDR3 DNA reads TGCAGTGCTAGCCGCCAGCCTGGTATCTATGGCTACACCTTC.

In this sample, this clonotype turned up once. This sequence joins TRBV6-1 and TRBJ1-6, with D possibly being TRBD1 (6 bases). This CDR3 comprises 17 residues. Looked up from germline, CDR1 is MNHNS and CDR2 is SASEGT. V lost 7 bases to trimming and J lost 6 bases, with 22 bases between them. The CDR3 reads CASTPRVAGAGNSPLHF. CDR3 in DNA: TGTGCCAGCACCCCCAGGGTGGCAGGGGCGGGTAATTCACCCCTCCACTTT.

The chain is built from TRBV6-5 and TRBJ2-3; D not certain. Trimming shortened V by 4 bases and J by 4 bases, and 6 bases separated the two germline ends. The CDR3 sequence is 12 residues long. Germline CDR1 and CDR2: MNHEY and SVGAGI. The CDR3 protein is CASSSPPDTQYF. The CDR3 DNA is TGTGCCAGCAGTTCGCCCCCAGATACGCAGTATTTT.

The chain links TRBV20-1 to TRBJ2-1; D is uncertain. Germline V gives CDR1 DFQATT, CDR2 SNEGSKA (reference sequence). With 1 base removed from V and 0 bases from J, the gap between germline ends came to 10 bases. CDR3 length equals 15 residues. CDR3 sequence (DNA): TGCAGTGCTAGAGTCACGTCCAGCTCCTACAATGAGCAGTTCTTC. It codes for CSARVTSSSYNEQFF.

The J gene is TRBJ1-1, the V gene TRBV29-1; possibly TRBD1 for D (5 bases). The ends were cut back, 6 bases at V and 5 bases at J, with 22 bases in the middle. From germline, CDR1 is SQVTM and CDR2 ANQGSEA. The CDR3 runs to 15 residues. For the CDR3, the DNA is TGCAGCGTCCTCGAAGTCGGGGGGATGGGAACTGAAGCTTTCTTT. Amino acid sequence: CSVLEVGGMGTEAFF. The complete variable domain, with remaining parts taken from reference TRBV29-1 and TRBJ1-1, reads SAVISQKPSRDICQRGTSLTIQCQVDSQVTMMFWYRQQPGQSLTLIATANQGSEATYESGFVIDKFPISRPNLTFSTLTVSNMSPEDSSIYLCSVLEVGGMGTEAFFGQGTRLTVV.

The chain has TRBV9 and TRBJ1-6; tentatively, D is TRBD1 (5 bases). The V gene's germline CDR1 is SGDLS and CDR2 YYNGEE. The CDR3 contains 14 residues. V dropped 0 bases and J dropped 7 bases, with 8 bases sitting between them. CDR3 nucleotide sequence: TGTGCCAGCAGCGTAGAGACAGAGAATTCACCCCTCCACTTT. Protein: CASSVETENSPLHF. Based on the CDR3 plus reference TRBV9 and TRBJ1-6, the full variable domain is DSGVTQTPKHLITATGQRVTLRCSPRSGDLSVYWYQQSLDQGLQFLIQYYNGEERAKGNILERFSAQQFPDLHSELNLSSLELGDSALYFCASSVETENSPLHFGNGTRLTVT.

Written as DNA, the CDR3 is TGTGCCAGCAGTTCCCGGGACACCTTTGGTGGGGAGCTGTTTTTT. Translation gives CASSSRDTFGGELFF. V gene TRBV27 combines with J gene TRBJ2-2; a possible D gene is TRBD1 (6 bases). The CDR3 has 15 residues. V was trimmed by 4 bases and J by 8 bases, leaving 17 bases between them. Germline assignment: CDR1 MNHEY and CDR2 SMNVEV (reference sequence).

The chain recombines TRBV7-9 with TRBJ2-2; TRBD2 matches 8 bases. Germline values: CDR1 SEHNR, CDR2 FQNEAQ (reference sequence). The V segment lost 7 bases and the J segment 4 bases; nucleotides outside the gene matches: 8. The CDR3 runs to 15 residues. The CDR3 sequence: CASIVTSGVTGELFF. The CDR3 DNA reads as TGTGCCAGCATAGTCACTAGCGGCGTCACCGGGGAGCTGTTTTTT.

This clonotype was counted ten times or more. The chain links TRBV7-9 to TRBJ2-3; a possible D gene is TRBD1 (6 bases). The V gene lost 1 base and the J gene lost 2 bases, with 19 bases spanning the gap. Germline values: CDR1 SEHNR, CDR2 FQNEAQ (reference sequence). The length of the CDR3 is 18 residues. The CDR3 reads CASSLVNVPGHSTDTQYF. CDR3 DNA: TGTGCCAGCAGCTTAGTGAACGTACCGGGACACTCCACAGATACGCAGTATTTT.

About this clonotype: One end of the junction varies from germline; a read error may be responsible. V is TRBV3-1 and J is TRBJ2-1, with D perhaps matching TRBD2 (6 bases). CDR1 and CDR2 from the germline V gene are LGHDT and YNNKEL (reference sequence). This CDR3 contains 17 residues. For the CDR3, the DNA is TGTGCCAGCAGCCAAGATTTTGCGGGGAGCTCCTACGATGAGCAGTTCTTC. Amino acids: CASSQDFAGSSYDEQFF.

V usage is TRBV12-5 and J usage is TRBJ2-4; weak D call: TRBD1 (6 bases). CDR3 size: 15 residues. Germline V CDR1 and CDR2: LGHNT, FRNRAP. Between the trimmed V and J ends, which lost 2 bases and 2 bases, there was a span of 10 bases. The chain's CDR3 is CASGLPQGTKNIQYF. The DNA of the CDR3 is TGTGCTAGTGGTTTGCCCCAGGGGACCAAAAACATTCAGTACTTC.

V usage is TRBV9 and J usage is TRBJ1-5, with D uncertain. Between the trimmed V and J ends, which lost 1 base and 8 bases, there was a span of 16 bases. CDR3 size: 15 residues. CDR1 SGDLS and CDR2 YYNGEE come from the germline V gene. The CDR3 region is CASSVTDGPTEPQHF. The CDR3 DNA follows: TGTGCCAGCAGCGTAACGGACGGCCCCACTGAGCCCCAGCATTTT.

The chain uses TRBV12-5 and TRBJ2-1; possibly TRBD1 for D (6 bases). Trimming removed 4 bases at V and 8 bases at J, with 21 bases between. The CDR3 sequence is 16 residues long. CDR1 is LGHNT and CDR2 is FRNRAP in the germline V gene. The CDR3 sequence is CASGSGLGQLRDEQFF. The CDR3 nucleotides are TGTGCTAGTGGTTCAGGCCTAGGACAGCTTAGGGATGAGCAGTTCTTC. The whole variable domain, filled in from reference TRBV12-5 and TRBJ2-1, reads DARVTQTPRHKVTEMGQEVTMRCQPILGHNTVFWYRQTMMQGLELLAYFRNRAPLDDSGMPKDRFSAEMPDATLATLKIQPSEPRDSAVYFCASGSGLGQLRDEQFFGPGTRLTVL.

V is TRBV11-1 and J is TRBJ2-2; D gene uncertain. The ends were cut back, 4 bases at V and 6 bases at J, with 12 bases in the middle. Germline V gives CDR1 SGHAT, CDR2 FQDESV (reference sequence). This CDR3 has 14 residues. CDR3 protein: CASSSNLGAGELFF. CDR3 DNA sequence: TGTGCCAGCAGCTCGAATCTGGGTGCCGGGGAGCTGTTTTTT.

The rearrangement joins TRBV4-3 to TRBJ2-1; TRBD2 might be the D (6 bases). Germline V gene lookup returns CDR1 LGHNA and CDR2 YSLEER. Trimming left V 0 bases short and J 7 bases short, with 10 bases between. The CDR3 extends over 14 amino acids. The DNA of the CDR3 is TGCGCCAGCAGCCAAGAAGGGCTAGCGAATGAGCAGTTCTTC. Protein product: CASSQEGLANEQFF.